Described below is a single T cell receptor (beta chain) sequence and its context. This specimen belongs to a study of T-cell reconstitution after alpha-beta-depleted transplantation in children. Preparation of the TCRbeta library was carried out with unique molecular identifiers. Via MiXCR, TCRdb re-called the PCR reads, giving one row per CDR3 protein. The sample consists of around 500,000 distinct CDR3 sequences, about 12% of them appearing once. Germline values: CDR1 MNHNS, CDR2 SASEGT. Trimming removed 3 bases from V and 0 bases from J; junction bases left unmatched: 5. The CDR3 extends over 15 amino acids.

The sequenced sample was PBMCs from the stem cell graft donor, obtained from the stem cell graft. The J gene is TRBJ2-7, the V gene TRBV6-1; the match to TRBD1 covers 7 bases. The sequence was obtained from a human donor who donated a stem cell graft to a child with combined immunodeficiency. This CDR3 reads CASSDQGTASYEQYF. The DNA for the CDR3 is TGTGCCAGCAGTGATCAAGGGACAGCCTCCTACGAGCAGTACTTC.